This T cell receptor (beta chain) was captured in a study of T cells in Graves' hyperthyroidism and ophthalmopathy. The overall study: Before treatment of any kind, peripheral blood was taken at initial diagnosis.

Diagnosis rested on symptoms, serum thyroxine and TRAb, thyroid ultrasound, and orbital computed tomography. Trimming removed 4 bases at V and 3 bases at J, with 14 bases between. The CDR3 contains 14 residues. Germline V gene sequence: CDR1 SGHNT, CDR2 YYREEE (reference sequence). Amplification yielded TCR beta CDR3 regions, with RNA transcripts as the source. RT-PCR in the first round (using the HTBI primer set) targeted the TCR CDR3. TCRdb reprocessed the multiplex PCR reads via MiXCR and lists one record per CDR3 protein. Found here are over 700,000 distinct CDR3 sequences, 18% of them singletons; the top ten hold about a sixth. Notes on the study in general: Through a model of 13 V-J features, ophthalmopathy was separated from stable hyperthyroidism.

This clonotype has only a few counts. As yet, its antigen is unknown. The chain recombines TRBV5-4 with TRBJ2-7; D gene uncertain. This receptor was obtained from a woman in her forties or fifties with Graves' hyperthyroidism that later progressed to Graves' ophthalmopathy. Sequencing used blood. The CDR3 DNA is TGTGCCAGCAGCCGCGATGACACCCTCTACGAGCAGTACTTC. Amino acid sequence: CASSRDDTLYEQYF.